The next 10 T cell receptor beta chains were all read from a single sample in a study of shared clonotypes between healthy human individuals. Selected positively for CCR7 and CD45RO-negative, naive CD8 cells excluded terminally differentiated effector memory CD45RA+ cells. The method was immunoSEQ multiplex PCR; TCRdb's version includes in-frame clones alone and lacks a portion of them. Altogether approximately 600,000 clones are present, approximately 96% being singletons, with the ten largest covering about 0.11%. The sample comprised naive CD8+ T cells sorted from blood. These TCRs come from a woman in her 30s in good health.

The V and J genes are TRBV5-1 and TRBJ1-1; 9 bases align to TRBD1. V trimming: 4 bases; J trimming: 4 bases; junction bases outside the gene matches: 5. The CDR3 runs 14 residues. Germline assignment: CDR1 SGHRS and CDR2 YFSETQ. The CDR3 DNA sequence: TGCGCCAGCAGCAGGACAGGGGTGACCACTGAAGCTTTCTTT. Translating gives CASSRTGVTTEAFF.

This sequence joins TRBV2 and TRBJ1-1; D unclear. The CDR3 spans 13 residues. V was shortened by 3 bases and J by 0 bases, with 5 bases between the two germline ends. Germline V gives CDR1 SNHLY, CDR2 FYNNEI. This chain's CDR3 is CASSDKLNTEAFF. The CDR3 region has the DNA TGTGCCAGCAGTGACAAGTTGAACACTGAAGCTTTCTTT.

Concerning this clone itself: Relative to the germline gene, one junction end is altered; a read error may explain this. The CDR3 DNA follows: TGTGCCAGCCGCTTTTTGAGGGGAGAGCTCCAAGAGACCCAGTACTTC. Amino acids: CASRFLRGELQETQYF. The V and J genes are TRBV7-9 and TRBJ2-5, with D perhaps given as TRBD1 or TRBD2 (5 bases each). This CDR3 has 16 residues. CDR1 is SEHNR, CDR2 FQNEAQ, per germline (reference sequence).

V is TRBV30 and J is TRBJ2-1; unclear D gene. Deletions cut 1 base from V and 10 bases from J, with 8 bases between. CDR1 and CDR2 (germline): GTSNPN, SVGIG (reference sequence). This CDR3 has 11 residues. The CDR3 here is CAWSEVREQFF. In nucleotides, the CDR3 is TGTGCCTGGAGTGAAGTTAGGGAGCAGTTCTTC.

Worth noting for this clone: Additional DNA sequences in this sample encode the identical CDR3. V usage is TRBV7-3 and J usage is TRBJ2-1; tentatively, D is TRBD2 (6 bases). The length of the CDR3 is 14 residues. In germline, CDR1 is SGHTA, CDR2 FQGTGA. Trimming removed 5 bases at V and 1 base at J, with 9 bases between. CDR3 DNA: TGTGCCAGCAGCCCCAGCGGGTCCTACAATGAGCAGTTCTTC. As protein: CASSPSGSYNEQFF.

Points on this clone: This clone may be a read error of a much larger clone one base away. CDR3 in amino acids: CASSLWGYEQYF. DNA for the CDR3: TGTGCCAGCAGCTTATGGGGCTACGAGCAGTACTTC. The chain is built from TRBV7-2 and TRBJ2-7; D remains ambiguous. Trimming pared 2 bases from V and 3 bases from J, leaving 5 bases between. The CDR3 runs to 12 residues. Germline CDR1 reads SGHTA; CDR2 reads FQGNSA. Full variable domain (missing parts from reference TRBV7-2 and TRBJ2-7): GAGVSQSPSNKVTEKGKDVELRCDPISGHTALYWYRQSLGQGLEFLIYFQGNSAPDKSGLPSDRFSAERTGGSVSTLTIQRTQQEDSAVYLCASSLWGYEQYFGPGTRLTVT.

This clone was recorded once. The rearrangement uses TRBV5-6 and TRBJ2-5; 8 bases map to TRBD1. The V gene end was trimmed by 2 bases and the J gene end by 5 bases; junction bases not matched to a gene: 2. Germline V gene sequence: CDR1 SGHDT, CDR2 YYEEEE. The CDR3 sequence is 13 residues long. Here the CDR3 reads CASSLDRGETQYF. The CDR3 coding sequence is TGTGCCAGCAGCTTAGACAGGGGCGAGACCCAGTACTTC.

This clone was recorded only once. The rearrangement joins TRBV4-1 to TRBJ1-6; D remains unclear. The CDR3 runs to 18 residues. CDR1 is MGHRA, CDR2 YSYEKL, per germline. Trimming left V 1 base short and J 0 bases short, with 13 bases between. CDR3 bases: TGCGCCAGCAGCCAAGTCCTGACGGAGAGCTCCTATAATTCACCCCTCCACTTT. It encodes CASSQVLTESSYNSPLHF.

The chain uses TRBV28 and TRBJ2-7; D may be TRBD1 (5 bases). The CDR3 extends over 11 amino acids. The V end was cut by 8 bases, the J end by 0 bases, with 5 bases between. Germline loops: CDR1 MDHEN, CDR2 SYDVKM. In DNA, the CDR3 is TGTGCCAGCGACAGCTCCTACGAGCAGTACTTC. It codes for CASDSSYEQYF.

CDR3 in amino acids: CASSETLYGTEAFF. DNA for the CDR3: TGTGCCAGCAGCGAGACCCTCTACGGAACTGAAGCTTTCTTT. J is TRBJ1-1 and V is TRBV9; no reliable D call. Trimming removed 3 bases from V and 5 bases from J, with 14 bases in between. CDR3 length: 14 amino acids. Germline CDR1 is SGDLS and CDR2 is YYNGEE.